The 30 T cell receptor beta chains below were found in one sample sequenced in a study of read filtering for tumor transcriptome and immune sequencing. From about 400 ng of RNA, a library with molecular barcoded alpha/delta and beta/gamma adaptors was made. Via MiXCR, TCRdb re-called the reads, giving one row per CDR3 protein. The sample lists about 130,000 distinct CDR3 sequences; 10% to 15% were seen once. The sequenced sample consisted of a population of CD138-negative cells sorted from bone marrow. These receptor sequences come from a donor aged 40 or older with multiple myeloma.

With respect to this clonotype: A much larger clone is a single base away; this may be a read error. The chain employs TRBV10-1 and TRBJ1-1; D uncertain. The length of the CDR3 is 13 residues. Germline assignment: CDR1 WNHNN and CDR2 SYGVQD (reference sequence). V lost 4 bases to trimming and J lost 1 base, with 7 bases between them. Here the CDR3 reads CASSGYRNTEAFF. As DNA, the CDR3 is TGCGCCAGCAGTGGATACAGGAACACTGAAGCTTTCTTT.

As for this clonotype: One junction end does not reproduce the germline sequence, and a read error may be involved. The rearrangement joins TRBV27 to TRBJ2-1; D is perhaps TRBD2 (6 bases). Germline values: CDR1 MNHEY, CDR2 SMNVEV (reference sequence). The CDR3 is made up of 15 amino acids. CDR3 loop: CATRSQGLDYNELFF. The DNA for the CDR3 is TGTGCCACCCGAAGCCAGGGTTTGGACTACAATGAGCTGTTCTTC.

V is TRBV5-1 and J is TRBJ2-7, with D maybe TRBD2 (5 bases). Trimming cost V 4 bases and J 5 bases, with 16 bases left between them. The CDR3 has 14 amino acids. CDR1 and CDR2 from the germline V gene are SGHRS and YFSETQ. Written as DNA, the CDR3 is TGCGCCAGCAGCCTGAGGACGGTCGGGGACGAGCAGTACTTC. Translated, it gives CASSLRTVGDEQYF.

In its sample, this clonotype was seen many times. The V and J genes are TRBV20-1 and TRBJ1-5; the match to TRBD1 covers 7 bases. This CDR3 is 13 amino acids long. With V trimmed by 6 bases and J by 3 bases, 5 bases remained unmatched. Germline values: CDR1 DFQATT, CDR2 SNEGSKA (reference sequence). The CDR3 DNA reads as TGCAGTGCAGCCACAGGGGTCAATCAGCCCCAGCATTTT. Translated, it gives CSAATGVNQPQHF.

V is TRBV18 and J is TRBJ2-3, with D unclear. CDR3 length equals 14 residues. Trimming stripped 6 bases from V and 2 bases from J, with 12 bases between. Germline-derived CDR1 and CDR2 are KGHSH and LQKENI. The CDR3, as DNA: TGTGCCAGCTCCCGTGGTGGAACCACAGATACGCAGTATTTT. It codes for CASSRGGTTDTQYF.

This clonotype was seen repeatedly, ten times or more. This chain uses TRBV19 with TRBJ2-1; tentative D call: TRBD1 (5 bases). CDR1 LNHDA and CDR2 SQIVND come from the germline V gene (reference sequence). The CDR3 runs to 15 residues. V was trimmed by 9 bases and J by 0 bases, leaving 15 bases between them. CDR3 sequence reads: CASLGVGNSYNEQFF. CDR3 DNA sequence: TGTGCCAGCCTAGGGGTGGGCAACTCCTACAATGAGCAGTTCTTC.

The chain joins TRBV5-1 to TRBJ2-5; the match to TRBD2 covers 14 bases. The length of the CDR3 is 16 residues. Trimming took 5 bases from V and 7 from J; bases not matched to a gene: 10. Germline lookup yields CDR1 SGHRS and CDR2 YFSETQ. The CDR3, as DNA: TGCGCCAGCAGTACTACCGGGACTAGCGGGAGAGGGACCCAGTACTTC. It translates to CASSTTGTSGRGTQYF.

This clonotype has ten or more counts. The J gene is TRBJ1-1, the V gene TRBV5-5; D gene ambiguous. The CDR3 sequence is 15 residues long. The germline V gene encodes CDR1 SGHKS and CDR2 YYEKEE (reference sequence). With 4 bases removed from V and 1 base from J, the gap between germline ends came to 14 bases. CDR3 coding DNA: TGTGCCAGCAGCCGGGTTGAAATGACGAACACTGAAGCTTTCTTT. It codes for CASSRVEMTNTEAFF.

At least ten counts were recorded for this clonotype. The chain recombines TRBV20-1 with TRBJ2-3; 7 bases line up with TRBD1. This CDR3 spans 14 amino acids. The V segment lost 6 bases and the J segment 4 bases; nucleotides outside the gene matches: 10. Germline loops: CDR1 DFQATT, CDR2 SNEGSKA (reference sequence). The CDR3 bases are TGCAGTGCGGAGACAGGGTGGGGTCCAGATACGCAGTATTTT. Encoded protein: CSAETGWGPDTQYF.

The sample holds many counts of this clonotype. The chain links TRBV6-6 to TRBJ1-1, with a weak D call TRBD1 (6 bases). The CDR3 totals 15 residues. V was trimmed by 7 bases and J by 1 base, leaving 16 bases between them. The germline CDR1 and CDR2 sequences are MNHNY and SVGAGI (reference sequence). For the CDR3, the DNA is TGTGCCAGCACCTTGGGGGGGGCGAGGAACACTGAAGCTTTCTTT. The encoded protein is CASTLGGARNTEAFF.

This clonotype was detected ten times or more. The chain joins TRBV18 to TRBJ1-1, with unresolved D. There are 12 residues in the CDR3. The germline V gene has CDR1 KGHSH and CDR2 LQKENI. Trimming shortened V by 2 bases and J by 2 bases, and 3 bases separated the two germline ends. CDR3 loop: CASSPYNTEAFF. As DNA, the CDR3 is TGTGCCAGCTCACCATACAACACTGAAGCTTTCTTT.

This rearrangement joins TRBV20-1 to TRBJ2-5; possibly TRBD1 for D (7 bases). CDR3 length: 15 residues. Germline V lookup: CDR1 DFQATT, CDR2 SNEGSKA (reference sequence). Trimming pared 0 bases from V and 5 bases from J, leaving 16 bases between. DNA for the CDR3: TGCAGTGCTAGAGAGCTGCAGGGGGGCGGCGAGACCCAGTACTTC. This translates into CSARELQGGGETQYF.

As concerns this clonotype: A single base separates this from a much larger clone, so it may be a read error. This CDR3 reads CARSFGTGATEAFF. The CDR3 DNA reads TGTGCCCGCAGTTTCGGTACAGGGGCCACTGAAGCTTTCTTT. The chain employs TRBV11-2 and TRBJ1-1, with TRBD1 identical over 7 bases. Germline V gives CDR1 SGHAT, CDR2 FQNNGV. The CDR3 contains 14 residues. The entire variable domain, with the rest obtained from reference TRBV11-2 and TRBJ1-1, is as follows: EAGVAQSPRYKIIEKRQSVAFWCNPISGHATLYWYQQILGQGPKLLIQFQNNGVVDDSQLPKDRFSAERLKGVDSTLKIQPAKLEDSAVYLCARSFGTGATEAFFGQGTRLTVV.

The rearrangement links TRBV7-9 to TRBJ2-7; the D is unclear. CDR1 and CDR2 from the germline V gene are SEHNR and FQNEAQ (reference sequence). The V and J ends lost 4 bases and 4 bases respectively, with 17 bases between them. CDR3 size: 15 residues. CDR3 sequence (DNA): TGTGCCAGCAGCTCCGTATCAGGCCCCTTATACGAGCAGTACTTC. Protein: CASSSVSGPLYEQYF.

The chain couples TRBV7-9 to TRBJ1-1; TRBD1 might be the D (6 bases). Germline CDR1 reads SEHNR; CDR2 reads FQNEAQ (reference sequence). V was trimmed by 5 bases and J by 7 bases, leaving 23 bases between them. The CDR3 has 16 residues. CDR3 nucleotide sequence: TGTGCCAGCAGCCGCACACCTACGGGGGGCCGTAGTGAAGCTTTCTTT. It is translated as CASSRTPTGGRSEAFF. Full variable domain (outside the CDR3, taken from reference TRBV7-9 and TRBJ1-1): DTGVSQNPRHKITKRGQNVTFRCDPISEHNRLYWYRQTLGQGPEFLTYFQNEAQLEKSRLLSDRFSAERPKGSFSTLEIQRTEQGDSAMYLCASSRTPTGGRSEAFFGQGTRLTVV.

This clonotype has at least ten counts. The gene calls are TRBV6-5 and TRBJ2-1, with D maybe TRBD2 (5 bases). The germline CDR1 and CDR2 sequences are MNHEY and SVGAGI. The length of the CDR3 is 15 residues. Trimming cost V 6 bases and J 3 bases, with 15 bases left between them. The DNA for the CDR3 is TGTGCCAGCAGACCCAGCGGAGAAGGCTACAATGAGCAGTTCTTC. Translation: CASRPSGEGYNEQFF.

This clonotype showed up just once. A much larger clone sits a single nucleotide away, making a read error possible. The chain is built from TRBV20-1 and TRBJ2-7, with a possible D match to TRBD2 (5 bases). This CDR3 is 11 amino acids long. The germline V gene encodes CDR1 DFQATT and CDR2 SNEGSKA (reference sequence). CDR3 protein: CSARRVYGQYF. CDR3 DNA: TGCAGTGCTAGGAGGGTCTACGGGCAGTACTTC.

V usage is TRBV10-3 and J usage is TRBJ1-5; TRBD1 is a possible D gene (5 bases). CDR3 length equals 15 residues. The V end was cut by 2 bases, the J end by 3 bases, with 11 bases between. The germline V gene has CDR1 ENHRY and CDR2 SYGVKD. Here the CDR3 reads CAISEEGQNNQPQHF. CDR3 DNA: TGTGCCATCAGTGAGGAAGGACAAAACAATCAGCCCCAGCATTTT.

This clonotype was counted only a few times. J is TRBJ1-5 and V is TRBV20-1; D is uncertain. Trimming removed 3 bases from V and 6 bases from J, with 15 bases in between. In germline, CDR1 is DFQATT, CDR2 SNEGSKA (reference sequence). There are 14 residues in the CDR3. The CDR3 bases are TGCAGTGCTAGGGCCGGCGGGGTAGGTCAGCCCCAGCATTTT. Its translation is CSARAGGVGQPQHF.

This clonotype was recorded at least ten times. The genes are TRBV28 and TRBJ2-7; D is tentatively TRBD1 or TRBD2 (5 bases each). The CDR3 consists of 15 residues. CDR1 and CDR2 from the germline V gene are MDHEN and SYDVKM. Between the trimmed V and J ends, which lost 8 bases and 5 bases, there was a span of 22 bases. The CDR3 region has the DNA TGTGCCAGCTCTCGGGGCGGTACCTCTCCCCACGAGCAGTACTTC. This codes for CASSRGGTSPHEQYF.

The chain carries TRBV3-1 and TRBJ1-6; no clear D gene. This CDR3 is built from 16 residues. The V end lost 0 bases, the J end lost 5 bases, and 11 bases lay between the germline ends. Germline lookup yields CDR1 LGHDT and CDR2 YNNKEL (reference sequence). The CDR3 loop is CASSQDTSRDNSPLHF. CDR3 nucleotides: TGTGCCAGCAGCCAAGATACATCCCGCGATAATTCACCCCTCCACTTT.

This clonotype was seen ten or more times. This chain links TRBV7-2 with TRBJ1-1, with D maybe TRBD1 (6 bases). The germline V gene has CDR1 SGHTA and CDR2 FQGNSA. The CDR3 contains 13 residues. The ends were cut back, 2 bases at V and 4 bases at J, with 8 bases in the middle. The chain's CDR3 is CASSLKGGTEAFF. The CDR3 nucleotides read TGTGCCAGCAGCTTAAAAGGGGGCACTGAAGCTTTCTTT.

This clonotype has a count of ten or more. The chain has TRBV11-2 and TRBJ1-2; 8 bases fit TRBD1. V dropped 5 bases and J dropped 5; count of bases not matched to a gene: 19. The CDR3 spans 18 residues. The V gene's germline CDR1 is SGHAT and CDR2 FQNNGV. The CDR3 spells CASSPIVDRGTLLYGYTF. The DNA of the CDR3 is TGTGCCAGCAGCCCAATCGTAGACAGGGGAACCCTTCTATATGGCTACACCTTC.

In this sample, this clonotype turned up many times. As DNA, the CDR3 is TGTGCCAGCAGCTTAGTTAGGTGGGAGGCCTCCTACAATGAGCAGTTCTTC. Residues: CASSLVRWEASYNEQFF. This sequence joins TRBV7-2 and TRBJ2-1, with D tentatively TRBD2 (6 bases). The germline gives CDR1 SGHTA, CDR2 FQGNSA. V lost 1 base, J lost 0 bases, and 13 bases lay in between. The CDR3 contains 17 residues.

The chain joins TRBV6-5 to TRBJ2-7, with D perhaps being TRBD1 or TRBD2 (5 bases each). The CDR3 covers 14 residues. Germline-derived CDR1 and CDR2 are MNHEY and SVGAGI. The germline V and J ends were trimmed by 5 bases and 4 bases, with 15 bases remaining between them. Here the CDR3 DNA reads TGTGCCAGCAGTAAAGGGACCCGCGAGTACGAGCAGTACTTC. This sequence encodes CASSKGTREYEQYF.

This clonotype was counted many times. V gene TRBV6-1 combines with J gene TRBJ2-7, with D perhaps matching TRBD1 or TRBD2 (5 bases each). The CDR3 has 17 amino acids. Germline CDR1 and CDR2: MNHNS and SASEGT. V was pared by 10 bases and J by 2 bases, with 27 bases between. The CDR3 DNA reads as TGTGCCACCTGGGGACGTATTCAGCTGGACTTAGCCTACGAGCAGTACTTC. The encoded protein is CATWGRIQLDLAYEQYF.

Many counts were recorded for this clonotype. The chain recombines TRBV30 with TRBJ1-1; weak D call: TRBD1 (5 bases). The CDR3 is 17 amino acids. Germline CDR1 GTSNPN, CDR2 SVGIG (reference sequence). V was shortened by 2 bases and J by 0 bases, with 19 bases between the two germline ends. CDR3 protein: CAWSPIPDGGLNTEAFF. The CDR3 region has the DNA TGTGCCTGGAGTCCTATCCCTGACGGGGGATTGAACACTGAAGCTTTCTTT.

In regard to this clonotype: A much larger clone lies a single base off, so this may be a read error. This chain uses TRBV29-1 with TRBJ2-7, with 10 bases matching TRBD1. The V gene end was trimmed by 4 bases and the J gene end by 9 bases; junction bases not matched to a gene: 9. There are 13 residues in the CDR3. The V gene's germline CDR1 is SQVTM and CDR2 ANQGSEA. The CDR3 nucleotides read TGCAGCGTTGGGTCCCGGGACAGGGGCGGGCAGTACTTC. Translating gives CSVGSRDRGGQYF.

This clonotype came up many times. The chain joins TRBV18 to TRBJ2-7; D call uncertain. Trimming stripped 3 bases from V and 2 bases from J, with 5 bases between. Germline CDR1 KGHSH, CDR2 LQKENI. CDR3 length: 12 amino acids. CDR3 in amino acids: CASSPSAYEQYF. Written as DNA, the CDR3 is TGTGCCAGCTCACCCTCCGCCTACGAGCAGTACTTC.

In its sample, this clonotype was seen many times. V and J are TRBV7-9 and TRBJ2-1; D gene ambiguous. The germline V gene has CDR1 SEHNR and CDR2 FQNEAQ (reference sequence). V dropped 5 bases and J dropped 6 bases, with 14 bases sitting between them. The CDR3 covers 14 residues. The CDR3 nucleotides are TGTGCCAGCAGCAGTGGGCCTTTGGGCAATGAGCAGTTCTTC. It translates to CASSSGPLGNEQFF. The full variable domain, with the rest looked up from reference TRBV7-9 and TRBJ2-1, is DTGVSQNPRHKITKRGQNVTFRCDPISEHNRLYWYRQTLGQGPEFLTYFQNEAQLEKSRLLSDRFSAERPKGSFSTLEIQRTEQGDSAMYLCASSSGPLGNEQFFGPGTRLTVL.